This T cell receptor beta chain was documented in a study of graft-versus-host responses after intestinal transplantation. On the study more broadly: Tacrolimus plus steroids were given to all recipients for roughly three years, preceded by anti-thymocyte globulin induction.

Profiling relied on immunoSEQ multiplex PCR, and the TCRdb table lists in-frame clones only, not all of them. The profile shows about 89,000 clones, 94% of them singletons. About this clone: What it recognizes is unknown.

This CDR3 region has 15 residues. V gave up 3 bases and J gave up 4 bases; unmatched junction bases: 6. Germline V gene sequence: CDR1 SGHRS, CDR2 YFSETQ. The receptor comes from a human donor who was the organ donor for an intestinal transplant. The V and J genes are TRBV5-1 and TRBJ2-1; 8 bases align to TRBD2. Sequences were derived from unstimulated CD4+ T cells sorted from spleen or lymph node cells, sampled before transplant. The CDR3 loop is CASSSMRGDYNEQFF. The CDR3 nucleotides read TGCGCCAGCAGCTCGATGCGGGGGGATTACAATGAGCAGTTCTTC.